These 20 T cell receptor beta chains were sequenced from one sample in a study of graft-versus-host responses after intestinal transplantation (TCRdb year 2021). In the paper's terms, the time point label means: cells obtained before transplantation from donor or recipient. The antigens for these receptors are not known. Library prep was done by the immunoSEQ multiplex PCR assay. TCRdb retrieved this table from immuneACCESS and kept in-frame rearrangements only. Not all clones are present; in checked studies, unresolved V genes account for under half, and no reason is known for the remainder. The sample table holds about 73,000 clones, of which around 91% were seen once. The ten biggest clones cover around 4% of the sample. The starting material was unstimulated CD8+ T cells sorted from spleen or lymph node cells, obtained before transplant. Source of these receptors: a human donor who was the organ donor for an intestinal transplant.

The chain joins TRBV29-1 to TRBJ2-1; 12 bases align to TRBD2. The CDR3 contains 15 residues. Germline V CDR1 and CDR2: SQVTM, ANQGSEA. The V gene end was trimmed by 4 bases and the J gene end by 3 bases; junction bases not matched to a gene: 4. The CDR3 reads CSVVTSGGFYNEQFF. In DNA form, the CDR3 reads TGCAGCGTTGTGACTAGCGGGGGCTTCTACAATGAGCAGTTCTTC.

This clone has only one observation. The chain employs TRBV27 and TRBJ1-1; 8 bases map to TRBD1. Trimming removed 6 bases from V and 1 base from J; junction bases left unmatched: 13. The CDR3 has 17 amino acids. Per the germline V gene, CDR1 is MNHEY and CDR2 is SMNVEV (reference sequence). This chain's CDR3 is CASSGHQTGGGNTEAFF. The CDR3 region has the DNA TGTGCCAGCAGCGGACACCAAACAGGGGGGGGGAACACTGAAGCTTTCTTT.

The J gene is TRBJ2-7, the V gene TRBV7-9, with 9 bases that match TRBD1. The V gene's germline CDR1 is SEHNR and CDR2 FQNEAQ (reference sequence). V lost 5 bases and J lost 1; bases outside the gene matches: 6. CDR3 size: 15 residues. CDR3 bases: TGTGCCAGCAGCGCCGTCGGGACAGGGTCCTACGAGCAGTACGTC. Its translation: CASSAVGTGSYEQYV.

The CDR3 DNA reads TGTGCCAGCAGTGTCGGCGGGCGGGGCGGAGAGACCCAGTACTTC. Amino acids: CASSVGGRGGETQYF. V is TRBV2 and J is TRBJ2-5, with D possibly matching TRBD2 (6 bases). Looked up from germline, CDR1 is SNHLY and CDR2 is FYNNEI. V lost 4 bases and J 4 bases, leaving 16 bases between the germline ends. The CDR3 covers 15 residues.

The CDR3 DNA follows: TGTGCCAGCTCACCATCCGGGACAGAAAAACTGTTTTTT. Residues: CASSPSGTEKLFF. The rearrangement joins TRBV18 to TRBJ1-4; the D gene is possibly TRBD1 (6 bases). The V and J ends lost 2 bases and 8 bases respectively, with 9 bases between them. CDR1 is KGHSH, CDR2 LQKENI, per germline. There are 13 residues in the CDR3.

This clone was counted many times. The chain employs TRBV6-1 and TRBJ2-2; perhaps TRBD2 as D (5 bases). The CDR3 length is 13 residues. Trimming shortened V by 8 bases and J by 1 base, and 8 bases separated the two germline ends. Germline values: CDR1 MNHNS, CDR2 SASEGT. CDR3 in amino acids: CASEAENTGELFF. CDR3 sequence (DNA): TGTGCCAGCGAAGCGGAGAACACCGGGGAGCTGTTTTTT.

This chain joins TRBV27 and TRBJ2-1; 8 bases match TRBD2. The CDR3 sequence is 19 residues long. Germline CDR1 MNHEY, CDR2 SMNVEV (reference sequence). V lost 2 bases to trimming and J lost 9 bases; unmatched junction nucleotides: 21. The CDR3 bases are TGTGCCAGCAGTTTAACGGGGGGGGGATTCATGAAAGAGCAAAGTGAGCAGTTCTTC. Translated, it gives CASSLTGGGFMKEQSEQFF.

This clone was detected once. CDR3 bases: TGTGCCAGCAGTACGGCGGGGGGGGACCCTAGCACAGATACGCAGTATTTT. This translates into CASSTAGGDPSTDTQYF. The chain has TRBV13 and TRBJ2-3, with TRBD2 identical over 9 bases. The V gene's germline CDR1 is PRHDT and CDR2 FYEKMQ (reference sequence). Germline trimming cut 6 bases from V and 0 bases from J; bases unmatched to any gene: 10. The CDR3 sequence is 17 residues long. The whole variable domain, filled in from reference TRBV13 and TRBJ2-3, reads AAGVIQSPRHLIKEKRETATLKCYPIPRHDTVYWYQQGPGQDPQFLISFYEKMQSDKGSIPDRFSAQQFSDYHSELNMSSLELGDSALYFCASSTAGGDPSTDTQYFGPGTRLTVL.

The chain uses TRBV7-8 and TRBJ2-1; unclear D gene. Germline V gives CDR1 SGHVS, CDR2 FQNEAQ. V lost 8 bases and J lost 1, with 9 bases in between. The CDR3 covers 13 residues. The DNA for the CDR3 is TGTGCCAGCGGTTCCGGGTCCTACAATGAGCAGTTCTTC. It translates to CASGSGSYNEQFF. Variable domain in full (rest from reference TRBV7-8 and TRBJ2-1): GAGVSQSPRYKVAKRGQDVALRCDPISGHVSLFWYQQALGQGPEFLTYFQNEAQLDKSGLPSDRFFAERPEGSVSTLKIQRTQQEDSAVYLCASGSGSYNEQFFGPGTRLTVL.

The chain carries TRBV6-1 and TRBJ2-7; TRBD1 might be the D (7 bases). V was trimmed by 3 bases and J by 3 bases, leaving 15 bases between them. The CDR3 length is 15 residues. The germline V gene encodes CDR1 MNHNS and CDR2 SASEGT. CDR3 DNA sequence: TGTGCCAGCAGTGAGGGGGGAGACAGGGTCTACGAGCAGTACGTC. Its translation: CASSEGGDRVYEQYV.

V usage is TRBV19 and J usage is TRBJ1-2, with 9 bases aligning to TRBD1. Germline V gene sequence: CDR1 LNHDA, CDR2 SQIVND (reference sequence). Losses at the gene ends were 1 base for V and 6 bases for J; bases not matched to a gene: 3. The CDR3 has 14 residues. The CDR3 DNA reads TGTGCCAGTAGTATAGTCGGACAGGGGAATGGCTACACCTTC. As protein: CASSIVGQGNGYTF.

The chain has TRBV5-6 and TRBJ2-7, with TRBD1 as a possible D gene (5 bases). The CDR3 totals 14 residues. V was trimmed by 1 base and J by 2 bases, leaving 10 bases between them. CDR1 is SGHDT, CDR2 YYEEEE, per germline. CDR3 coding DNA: TGTGCCAGCAGCTTGTTTCGCAGGGCCTACGAGCAGTACGTC. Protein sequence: CASSLFRRAYEQYV.

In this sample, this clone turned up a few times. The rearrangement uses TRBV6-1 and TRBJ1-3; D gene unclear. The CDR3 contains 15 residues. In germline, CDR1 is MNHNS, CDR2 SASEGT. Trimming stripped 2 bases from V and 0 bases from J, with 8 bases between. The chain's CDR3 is CASSEMADSGNTIYF. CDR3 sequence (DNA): TGTGCCAGCAGTGAAATGGCCGACTCTGGAAACACCATATATTTT.

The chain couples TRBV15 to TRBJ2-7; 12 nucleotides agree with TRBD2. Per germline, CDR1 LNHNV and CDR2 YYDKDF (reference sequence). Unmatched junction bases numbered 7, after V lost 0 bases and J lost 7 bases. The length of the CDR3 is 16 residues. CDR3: CATSRDLTSGGKEQYV. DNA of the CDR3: TGTGCCACCAGCAGAGATCTCACTAGCGGGGGGAAAGAGCAGTACGTC.

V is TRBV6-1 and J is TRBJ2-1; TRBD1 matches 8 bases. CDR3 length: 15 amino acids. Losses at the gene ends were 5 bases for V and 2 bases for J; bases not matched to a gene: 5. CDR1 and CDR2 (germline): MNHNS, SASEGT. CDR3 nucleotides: TGTGCCAGCAGTCCCGGACAGGGTACCTACAATGAGCAGTTCTTC. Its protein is CASSPGQGTYNEQFF.

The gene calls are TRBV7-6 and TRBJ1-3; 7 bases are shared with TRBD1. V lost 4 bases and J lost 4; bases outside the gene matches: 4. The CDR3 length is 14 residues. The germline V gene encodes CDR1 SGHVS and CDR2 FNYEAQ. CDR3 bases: TGTGCCAGCAGCTCCACAGGGGCGGGAAACACCATATATTTT. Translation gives CASSSTGAGNTIYF.

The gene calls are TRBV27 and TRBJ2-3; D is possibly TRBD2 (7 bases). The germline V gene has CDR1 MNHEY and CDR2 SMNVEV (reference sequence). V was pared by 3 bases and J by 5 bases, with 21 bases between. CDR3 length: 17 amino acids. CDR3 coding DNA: TGTGCCAGCAGTTTGTCAAGTAGAGGGGGGGCCGTAGATACGCAGTATTTT. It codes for CASSLSSRGGAVDTQYF.

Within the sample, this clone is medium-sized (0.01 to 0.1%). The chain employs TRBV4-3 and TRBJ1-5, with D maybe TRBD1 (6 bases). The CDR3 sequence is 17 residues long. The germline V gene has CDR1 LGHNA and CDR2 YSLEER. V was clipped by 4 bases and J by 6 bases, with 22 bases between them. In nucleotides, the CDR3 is TGCGCCAGCAGCCCCTGGTTGCTCAGGGGCGTCAGTCAGCCCCAGCATTTT. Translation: CASSPWLLRGVSQPQHF.

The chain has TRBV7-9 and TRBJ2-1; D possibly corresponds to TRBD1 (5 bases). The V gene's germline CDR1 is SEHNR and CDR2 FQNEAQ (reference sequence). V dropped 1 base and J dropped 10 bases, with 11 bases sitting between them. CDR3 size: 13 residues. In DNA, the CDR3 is TGTGCCAGCAGCTTAGGCTTTCAGGGAGAGCAGTTCTTC. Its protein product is CASSLGFQGEQFF.

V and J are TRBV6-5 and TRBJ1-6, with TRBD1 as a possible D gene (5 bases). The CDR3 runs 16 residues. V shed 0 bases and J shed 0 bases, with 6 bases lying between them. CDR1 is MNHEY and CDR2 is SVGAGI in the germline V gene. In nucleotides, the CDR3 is TGTGCCAGCAGTTACTCAGACAGCTCCTATAATTCACCCCTCCACTTT. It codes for CASSYSDSSYNSPLHF.